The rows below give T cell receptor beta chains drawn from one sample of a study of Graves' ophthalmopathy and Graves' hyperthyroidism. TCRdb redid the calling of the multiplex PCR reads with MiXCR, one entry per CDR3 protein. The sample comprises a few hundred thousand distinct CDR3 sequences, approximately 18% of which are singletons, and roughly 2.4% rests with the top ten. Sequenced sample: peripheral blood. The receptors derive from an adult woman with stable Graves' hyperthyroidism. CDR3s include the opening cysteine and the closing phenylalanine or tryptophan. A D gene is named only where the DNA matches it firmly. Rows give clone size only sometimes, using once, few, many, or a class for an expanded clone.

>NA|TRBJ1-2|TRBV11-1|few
TGTGCCAGCAGCCCAAAAGTTTTAAGGACAGAGGATAACTATGGCTACACCTTC
CASSPKVLRTEDNYGYTF
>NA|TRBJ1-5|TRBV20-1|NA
TGCAGTGCTAAACCATTTGACAGAAGCAATCAGCCCCAGCATTTT
CSAKPFDRSNQPQHF
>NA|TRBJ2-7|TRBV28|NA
TGCGCCAGCAGCCAAGATCCCCCGGGCAGGGGTCACTACGAGCAGTACTTC
CASSQDPPGRGHYEQYF
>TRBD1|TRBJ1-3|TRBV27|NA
TGTGCCAGCAGTGTTACAGGGGCCTACTCTGGAAACACCATATATTTT
CASSVTGAYSGNTIYF
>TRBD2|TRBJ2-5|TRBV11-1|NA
TGTGCCAGCAGCTCCCCTACTCTAGAAACCGGGACTAGAGACCCCCAAGAGACCCAGTACTTC
CASSSPTLETGTRDPQETQYF
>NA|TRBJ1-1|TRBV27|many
TGTGCCAGCACCCCTGCTTACCGAGCTGAAGCTTTCTTT
CASTPAYRAEAFF
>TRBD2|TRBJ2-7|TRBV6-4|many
TGTGCCAGCACTCCCCGGGGGGGGCTAGCGGGAGGGAACGAGCAGTACTTC
CASTPRGGLAGGNEQYF
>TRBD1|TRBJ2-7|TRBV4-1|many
TGCGCCAGCAGCCATTTACCGGGACAGTTGGCGGAGCAGTACTTC
CASSHLPGQLAEQYF
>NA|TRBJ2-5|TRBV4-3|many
TGCGCCAGCAGCCAAGATCGTGGACTGGGAGGAGAGACCCAGTACTTC
CASSQDRGLGGETQYF
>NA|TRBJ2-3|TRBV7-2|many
TGTGCCAGCAGCTCGACTCGCACAGATACGCAGTATTTT
CASSSTRTDTQYF
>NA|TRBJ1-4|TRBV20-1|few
TGCAGTGCTGCCTTCACAGGAGCTAATGAAAAACTGTTTTTT
CSAAFTGANEKLFF
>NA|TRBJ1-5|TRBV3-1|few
TGTGCCAGCAGCCAATTCATAGGGCAGCCCCAGCATTTT
CASSQFIGQPQHF
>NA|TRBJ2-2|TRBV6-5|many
TGTGCCAGCAGTTATACGGGGGCCACCGGGGAGCTGTTTTTT
CASSYTGATGELFF
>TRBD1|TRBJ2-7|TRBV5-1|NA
TGCGCCAGCAGCCCCGACCGACAGGGGAAAGGCGAGCAGTACTTC
CASSPDRQGKGEQYF
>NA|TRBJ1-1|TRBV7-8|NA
TGTGCCAGCGGCATAACGGGAGCGAACACTGAAGCTTTCTTT
CASGITGANTEAFF
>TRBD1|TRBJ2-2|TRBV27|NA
TGTGCCAGCAGTTTAACGACAGGGGCCACCGGGGAGCTGTTTTTT
CASSLTTGATGELFF
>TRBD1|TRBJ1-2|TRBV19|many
TGTGCCAGTAGGAGGCCGGGACAGGGGGCCCCACCGCATGGCTACACCTTC
CASRRPGQGAPPHGYTF
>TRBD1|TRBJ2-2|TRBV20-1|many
TGCAGTGCTAGGTCCCTCGACAGGGGTCGGGACACCGGGGAGCTGTTTTTT
CSARSLDRGRDTGELFF
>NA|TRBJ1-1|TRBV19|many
TGTGCCAGTGACCACACGAACACTGAAGCTTTCTTT
CASDHTNTEAFF
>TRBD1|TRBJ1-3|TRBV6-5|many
TGTGCCAGCACCTACACGACTCGGACAGGGGGGCTGCCTGGAAACACCATATATTTT
CASTYTTRTGGLPGNTIYF
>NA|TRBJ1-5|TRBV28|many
TGTGCCAGCAGTTTAGAGGTTCAGCCCCAGCATTTT
CASSLEVQPQHF
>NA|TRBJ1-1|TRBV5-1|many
TGCGCCAGCAGCAGAAGGGAATTCAACATGAACACTGAAGCTTTCTTT
CASSRREFNMNTEAFF
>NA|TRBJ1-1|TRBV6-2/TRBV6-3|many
TGTGCCAGCAGTTATAGAAATATTACAGGGCTTGGAGTTTACACTGAAGCTTTCTTT
CASSYRNITGLGVYTEAFF
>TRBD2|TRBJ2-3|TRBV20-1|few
TGCAGTGCTATTGAGACTAGCGGGATGGACACAGATACGCAGTATTTT
CSAIETSGMDTDTQYF
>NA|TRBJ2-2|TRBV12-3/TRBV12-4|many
TGTGCCAGCAGCCGTAACAGGGCCGGGGAGCTGTTTTTT
CASSRNRAGELFF
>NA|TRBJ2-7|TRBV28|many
TGTGCCAGCAGTCTAGGACTACTTAGCTACGAGCAGTACTTC
CASSLGLLSYEQYF
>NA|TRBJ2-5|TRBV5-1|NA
TGCGCCAGCAGCTTAGACCTGGTGGGGACCCAGTACTTC
CASSLDLVGTQYF
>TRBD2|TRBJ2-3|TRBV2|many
TGTGCCAGCAGCTTGGGACTAGCGGTTTTCACAGATACGCAGTATTTT
CASSLGLAVFTDTQYF
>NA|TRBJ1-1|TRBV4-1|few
TGCGCCAGCAGCCAAGTGTATCGGGGGGCGCGGGACACTGAAGCTTTCTTT
CASSQVYRGARDTEAFF
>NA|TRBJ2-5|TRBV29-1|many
TGCAGCGTTGTGGGGTCCGCTGAGCATCCCAGGAGGGAGACCCAGTACTTC
CSVVGSAEHPRRETQYF
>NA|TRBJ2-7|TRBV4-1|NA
TGCGCCAGCAGCGAACCGGGACATAGCTCCTACGAGCAGTACTTC
CASSEPGHSSYEQYF
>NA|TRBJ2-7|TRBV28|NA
TGTGCCAGCAACCTGGGCATATTTGATCAGTACTTC
CASNLGIFDQYF
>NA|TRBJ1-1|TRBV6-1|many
TGTGCCAGCAGTGAAGTCCGGAGCCTCACTGAAGCTTTCTTT
CASSEVRSLTEAFF
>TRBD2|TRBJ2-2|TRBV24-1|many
TGTGCCACCAGTGACACTAGCGGGAGCGTCACCGGGGAGCTGTTTTTT
CATSDTSGSVTGELFF
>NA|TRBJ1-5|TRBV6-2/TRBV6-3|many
TGTGCCAGCAGTTGGGCAGGGCAGCCCCAGCATTTT
CASSWAGQPQHF
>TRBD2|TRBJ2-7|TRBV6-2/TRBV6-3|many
TGTGCCAGCAGTTACCCACTAGCGGGTTATTCCTACGAGCAGTACTTC
CASSYPLAGYSYEQYF
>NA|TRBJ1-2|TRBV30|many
TGTGCCTGGAGAGCCCGGCTTGCGGGGGGCGACTATGGCTACACCTTC
CAWRARLAGGDYGYTF
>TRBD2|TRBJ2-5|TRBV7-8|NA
TGTGCCAGCAGCTTATGGCGGCGGGGGGGAAAAGAGACCCAGTACTTC
CASSLWRRGGKETQYF
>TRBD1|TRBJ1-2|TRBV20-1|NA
TGCAGTGCAGGGACAGGGGCCGGCTACACCTTC
CSAGTGAGYTF
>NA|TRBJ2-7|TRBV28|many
TGTGCCAGCAGCATAAGCGGCGGCTACGAGCAGTACTTC
CASSISGGYEQYF
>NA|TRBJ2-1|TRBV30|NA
TGTGCCTGGAGTGGGGCCGGGACTGCGAGTGTAAGTGAGCAGTTCTTC
CAWSGAGTASVSEQFF
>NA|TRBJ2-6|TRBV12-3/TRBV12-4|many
TGTGCCAGCAGTCGAAGCCGGGACCGAAAATCTGGGGCCAACGTCCTGACTTTC
CASSRSRDRKSGANVLTF